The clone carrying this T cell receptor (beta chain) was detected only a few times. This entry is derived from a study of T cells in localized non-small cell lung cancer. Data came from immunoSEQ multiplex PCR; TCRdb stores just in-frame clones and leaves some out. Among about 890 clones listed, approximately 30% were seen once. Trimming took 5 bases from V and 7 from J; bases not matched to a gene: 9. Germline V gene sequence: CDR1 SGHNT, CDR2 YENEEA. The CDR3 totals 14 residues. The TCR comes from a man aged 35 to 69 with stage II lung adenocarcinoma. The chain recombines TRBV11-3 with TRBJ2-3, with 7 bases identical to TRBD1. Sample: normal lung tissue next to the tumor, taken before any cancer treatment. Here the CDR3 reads CASSIRSRGYTQYF. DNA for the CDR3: TGTGCCAGCAGCATCAGATCCAGGGGGTATACGCAGTATTTT.